This T cell receptor (beta chain) was captured by sequencing in a study of blood T cells in healthy people across ages. This clonotype was seen a few times. Together with a sample-barcoded 5' primer, a J-beta primer mix was included in a second PCR lasting about 6 to 11 cycles. TCRdb processed the 5' RACE reads anew with MiXCR; each CDR3 protein has one entry. Of 1,500,000 or so distinct CDR3 sequences in the sample, about 42% were seen once. Sequenced sample: blood. The receptor was derived from a woman aged 18-29 years in good health.

This CDR3 reads CASSINSHLTDTQYF. The CDR3 DNA sequence: TGTGCCAGCAGCATAAACTCTCACCTCACAGATACGCAGTATTTT. This chain uses TRBV27 with TRBJ2-3; no firm D call. The CDR3 runs 15 residues. Germline V gives CDR1 MNHEY, CDR2 SMNVEV (reference sequence). V lost 6 bases, J lost 2 bases, and 15 bases lay in between.